These 5 T cell receptor beta chains share one sample of origin, sequenced in a study of T-cell reconstitution after alpha-beta-depleted transplantation in children. Unique molecular identifiers featured in how the TCRbeta library was prepared. Each CDR3 protein is one row after TCRdb ran MiXCR on the PCR reads. Here the sample spans over 200,000 distinct CDR3 sequences, 8% to 10% being singletons. The input for sequencing was PBMCs from the stem cell graft donor, taken from the stem cell graft. The receptor set was obtained from a human donor who donated a stem cell graft to a child with acute lymphoblastic leukemia.

This clonotype was seen repeatedly, ten times or more. The chain links TRBV11-2 to TRBJ1-3; D gene unclear. Germline-derived CDR1 and CDR2 are SGHAT and FQNNGV. The CDR3 contains 13 residues. Trimming left V 5 bases short and J 5 bases short, with 10 bases between. CDR3 coding DNA: TGTGCCAGCAGCACCCCATTTCGAAACACCATATATTTT. Its translation: CASSTPFRNTIYF. The full variable domain, completed using reference TRBV11-2 and TRBJ1-3, is EAGVAQSPRYKIIEKRQSVAFWCNPISGHATLYWYQQILGQGPKLLIQFQNNGVVDDSQLPKDRFSAERLKGVDSTLKIQPAKLEDSAVYLCASSTPFRNTIYFGEGSWLTVV.

This clonotype was counted ten times or more. The gene calls are TRBV11-2 and TRBJ2-7; a weak D match, TRBD1 (6 bases). CDR1 and CDR2 (germline): SGHAT, FQNNGV. The CDR3 is 17 amino acids. V shed 4 bases and J shed 8 bases, with 27 bases lying between them. The chain's CDR3 is CASSSLVVGRGGLQQYF. The CDR3 DNA follows: TGTGCCAGCAGCTCCTTAGTCGTGGGCAGGGGCGGTCTTCAGCAGTACTTC.

This clonotype was seen a few times. This rearrangement joins TRBV29-1 to TRBJ1-2, with unresolved D. The CDR3 runs 11 residues. CDR1 SQVTM and CDR2 ANQGSEA come from the germline V gene. V was shortened by 4 bases and J by 6 bases, with 9 bases between the two germline ends. In nucleotides, the CDR3 is TGCAGCGTTGTATCTAGTAATGGCTACACCTTC. As protein: CSVVSSNGYTF.

The chain recombines TRBV3-1 with TRBJ2-7; tentatively, D is TRBD1 (6 bases). The germline CDR1 and CDR2 sequences are LGHDT and YNNKEL (reference sequence). This CDR3 contains 16 residues. V was trimmed by 3 bases and J by 3 bases, leaving 18 bases between them. The CDR3 reads CASSHQGRGGLYEQYF. DNA of the CDR3: TGTGCCAGCAGCCATCAGGGGCGTGGGGGTCTCTACGAGCAGTACTTC.

The rearrangement joins TRBV2 to TRBJ2-1, with 9 bases that match TRBD2. This CDR3 is 16 amino acids long. Unmatched junction bases numbered 6, after V lost 0 bases and J lost 6 bases. Germline CDR1 reads SNHLY; CDR2 reads FYNNEI. The CDR3 loop is CASSEASGGTINEQFF. The CDR3 DNA is TGTGCCAGCAGTGAAGCAAGCGGGGGGACGATCAATGAGCAGTTCTTC.